This passage covers 20 T cell receptor beta chains from one sample sequenced in a study of Tregs in tolerant kidney transplant recipients (dated by TCRdb to between 2018 and 2021). The protocol used for the library was the immunoSEQ multiplex PCR assay. The clones in this table, taken by TCRdb from immuneACCESS, are in-frame only. Not every clone is retained; where verified, under half of the shortfall comes from an unresolved V gene, and the cause of the rest is unknown. The sample table holds roughly 50,000 clones. The ten biggest clones cover about 0.83% of the sample. The time point label, read with the paper, signifies: blood sample drawn before combined kidney and bone marrow transplant. The sequencing here drew on CD4+ T cells from blood, taken before the transplant. Receptor source: a human donor who received a combined kidney and bone marrow transplant.

Details on this clone: The DNA ends 3 residues before the CDR3 does, and the rest of the CDR3 is filled in from the germline J gene. The chain has TRBV29-1 and TRBJ1-1, with 10 bases matching TRBD1. The CDR3 runs to 12 residues. Per the germline V gene, CDR1 is SQVTM and CDR2 is ANQGSEA. This CDR3 is CSVQSRDRGAFF. The part of the CDR3 DNA that was read is TGCAGCGTCCAATCCCGGGACAGGGGA.

A word on this clone: The read terminates 3 residues before the CDR3 end, so the remaining end is supplied by the germline J gene. This rearrangement joins TRBV18 to TRBJ1-1; 7 bases agree with TRBD1. The CDR3 length is 16 residues. Trimming removed 6 bases from V and 0 bases from J; junction bases left unmatched: 10. Germline CDR1 reads KGHSH; CDR2 reads LQKENI. The CDR3 is CASSRTGAPLNTEAFF. The CDR3 bases that were read are TGTGCCAGCTCCCGAACAGGGGCCCCTTTGAACACTGAA. The full variable domain, in which reference TRBV18 and TRBJ1-1 provide the parts outside the CDR3, is NAGVMQNPRHLVRRRGQEARLRCSPMKGHSHVYWYRQLPEEGLKFMVYLQKENIIDESGMPKERFSAEFPKEGPSILRIQQVVRGDSAAYFCASSRTGAPLNTEAFFGQGTRLTVV.

CDR3 sequence: CASSLGGGPDYTF. Incomplete CDR3 DNA: TGCGCCAGCAGTCTGGGGGGAGGGCCCGAC. The chain couples TRBV5-1 to TRBJ1-2; D might be TRBD1 (5 bases). The CDR3 extends 3 residues past the end of the read, so its final part is completed from the germline J gene. Germline lookup yields CDR1 SGHRS and CDR2 YFSETQ. The CDR3 is 13 amino acids.

As concerns this clone: The read terminates 3 residues before the CDR3 end, so the remaining end is supplied by the germline J gene. The chain employs TRBV6-2 or TRBV6-3 and TRBJ2-1; the match to TRBD2 covers 7 bases. The V and J ends lost 8 bases and 8 bases, in that order; junction bases with no gene match: 18. The CDR3 spans 16 residues. In germline, CDR1 is MNHEY, CDR2 SVGEGT. The CDR3 here is CASGGGARRGWDEQFF. The DNA read from the CDR3 is TGTGCCAGCGGGGGGGGAGCTCGGAGGGGATGGGATGAG.

Details on this clone: The CDR3 is cut off 3 residues early in the read; its end comes from the germline J gene. The chain carries TRBV30 and TRBJ1-1, with D hard to call. The CDR3 contains 11 residues. The V and J ends lost 8 bases and 3 bases respectively, with 10 bases between them. CDR1 GTSNPN and CDR2 SVGIG come from the germline V gene (reference sequence). Incomplete CDR3 DNA: TGTGCCGTCCAGAGGGACACTGAA. It codes for CAVQRDTE. The CDR3 reads in full as CAVQRDTEAFF.

As regards this clone: Coverage ceases 3 residues before the CDR3 finishes, and the germline J gene fills in the end. The genes are TRBV7-6 and TRBJ2-2, with TRBD2 matching over 7 bases. The CDR3 sequence is 16 residues long. The germline V gene has CDR1 SGHVS and CDR2 FNYEAQ. V shed 1 base, J shed 1 base, and the junction held 3 bases outside the gene matches. The CDR3 DNA, read in part, is TGTGCCAGCAGCTTAGAGGGCGGGAGGAACACCGGGGAG. Translating gives CASSLEGGRNTGE. The entire CDR3 protein is CASSLEGGRNTGELFF.

As to this clone: The read stops 3 residues short of the end of the CDR3; the missing end is completed from the germline J gene. The chain joins TRBV19 to TRBJ2-2, with 7 bases aligning to TRBD2. The trim removed 2 bases at V and 5 bases at J, leaving 14 bases unmatched. CDR3 size: 18 residues. The germline V gene encodes CDR1 LNHDA and CDR2 SQIVND (reference sequence). The CDR3 here is CASSIPLGGRERTGELFF. CDR3 DNA, as far as it was read: TGTGCCAGTAGTATACCGCTTGGAGGGCGGGAGAGAACCGGGGAG.

This CDR3 is CASSHGAGGRQPQHF. CDR3 DNA, as far as it was read: TGCGCCAGCAGTCATGGGGCAGGGGGCAGGCAGCCC. The chain couples TRBV23-1 to TRBJ1-5; 8 nucleotides agree with TRBD1. Sequencing ends 3 residues short of the CDR3 end; the germline J gene provides the rest. TRBV23-1 is sorted into the ORF group, with uncertain function. This CDR3 is built from 15 residues. The trim removed 3 bases at V and 7 bases at J, leaving 8 bases unmatched.

Regarding this clone: Sequencing ends 3 residues short of the CDR3 end; the germline J gene provides the rest. This chain uses TRBV2 with TRBJ1-1; possible D gene TRBD1, 5 bases. Germline CDR1 and CDR2: SNHLY and FYNNEI. The CDR3 covers 13 residues. Trimming removed 10 bases at V and 5 bases at J, with 17 bases between. The CDR3 here is CATAQGKGTEAFF. Partial CDR3 DNA: TGTGCCACGGCTCAGGGTAAGGGAACTGAA. The full variable domain, in which reference TRBV2 and TRBJ1-1 provide the parts outside the CDR3, is EPEVTQTPSHQVTQMGQEVILRCVPISNHLYFYWYRQILGQKVEFLVSFYNNEISEKSEIFDDQFSVERPDGSNFTLKIRSTKLEDSAMYFCATAQGKGTEAFFGQGTRLTVV.

In regard to this clone: The read halts 3 residues ahead of the CDR3 end, with the missing end drawn from the germline J gene. V usage is TRBV18 and J usage is TRBJ1-1; maybe TRBD1 (5 bases). The CDR3 runs 15 residues. Looked up from germline, CDR1 is KGHSH and CDR2 is LQKENI. The part of the CDR3 DNA that was read is TGTGCCAGCTCACCCCGTCGCGAGGGAAATTGGGGC. Residues: CASSPRREGNWG. The CDR3 as a whole reads CASSPRREGNWGAFF. Supplemented by reference TRBV18 and TRBJ1-1, the full variable domain reads NAGVMQNPRHLVRRRGQEARLRCSPMKGHSHVYWYRQLPEEGLKFMVYLQKENIIDESGMPKERFSAEFPKEGPSILRIQQVVRGDSAAYFCASSPRREGNWGAFFGQGTRLTVV.

A word on this clone: The CDR3 is cut off 3 residues early in the read; its end comes from the germline J gene. V gene TRBV7-2 combines with J gene TRBJ2-1, with 9 bases that match TRBD2. Germline trimming cut 4 bases from V and 2 bases from J; bases unmatched to any gene: 3. The CDR3 is 15 amino acids. Looked up from germline, CDR1 is SGHTA and CDR2 is FQGNSA. This chain's CDR3 is CASSSTSGTYNEQFF. The DNA read from the CDR3 is TGTGCCAGCAGCTCGACTAGCGGCACCTACAATGAG.

Details on this clone: The read comes to an end 3 residues before the CDR3 does, leaving the germline J gene to fill in the end. The chain combines TRBV5-1 with TRBJ2-3; D gene unclear. Germline lookup yields CDR1 SGHRS and CDR2 YFSETQ. V lost 3 bases and J 0 bases, leaving 5 bases between the germline ends. CDR3 length: 13 residues. Partial CDR3 DNA: TGCGCCAGCAGCTACCTAAGCACAGATACG. Translating it yields CASSYLSTDT. The complete CDR3 sequence is CASSYLSTDTQYF.

With regard to this clone: The CDR3 end lies 3 residues beyond the end of the read and is filled in from the germline J gene. This chain connects TRBV20-1 to TRBJ1-5; 7 nucleotides match TRBD1. The CDR3 has 13 residues. V lost 3 bases, J lost 6 bases, and 5 bases stayed unmatched. Per germline, CDR1 DFQATT and CDR2 SNEGSKA (reference sequence). The sequenced part of the CDR3 DNA is TGCAGTGCTAGGGCGACAGGGCGTCAGCCC. Amino acid sequence: CSARATGRQP. The full CDR3 protein reads CSARATGRQPQHF.

About this clone itself: The DNA ends 3 residues before the CDR3 does, and the rest of the CDR3 is filled in from the germline J gene. This sequence joins TRBV19 and TRBJ1-2, with a weak D call TRBD1 (5 bases). The germline V gene encodes CDR1 LNHDA and CDR2 SQIVND (reference sequence). Trimming stripped 5 bases from V and 6 bases from J, with 16 bases between. The CDR3 spans 14 residues. The CDR3 region is CASSPYSGAHGYTF. The sequenced part of the CDR3 DNA is TGTGCCAGTAGTCCCTACAGCGGGGCGCATGGC.

With respect to this clone: The read falls 3 residues short of the CDR3 end, and the missing part is taken from the germline J gene. V gene TRBV10-3 combines with J gene TRBJ1-3; TRBD1 is a possible D gene (5 bases). Trimming stripped 4 bases from V and 0 bases from J, with 13 bases between. CDR1 ENHRY and CDR2 SYGVKD come from the germline V gene. The CDR3 consists of 16 residues. CDR3 amino acids: CAISAVGVSSGNTIYF. The CDR3 bases that were read are TGTGCCATCAGTGCGGTAGGGGTAAGCTCTGGAAACACC.

A note on this clone: The sequenced fragment ends 3 residues before the CDR3 boundary, so the rest is inferred from the germline J gene. The chain joins TRBV2 to TRBJ1-1, with TRBD1 as a possible D gene (6 bases). The CDR3 sequence is 15 residues long. V was trimmed by 5 bases and J by 1 base, leaving 14 bases between them. CDR1 and CDR2 from the germline V gene are SNHLY and FYNNEI. The part of the CDR3 DNA that was read is TGTGCCAGCAGTCCCAGGGGAGGGGCGAACACTGAA. It yields the protein CASSPRGGANTE. The CDR3 reads in full as CASSPRGGANTEAFF.

On this clone itself: The CDR3 extends 3 residues past the end of the read, so its final part is completed from the germline J gene. The rearrangement joins TRBV7-7 to TRBJ2-7; a possible D gene is TRBD1 (5 bases). This CDR3 contains 13 residues. Germline CDR1 SSHAT, CDR2 FNYEAQ (reference sequence). V lost 2 bases, J lost 3 bases, and 8 bases lay in between. CDR3 bases read: TGTGCCAGCAGCTTACGGCAGGGCTACGAG. This gives the protein CASSLRQGYE. The entire CDR3 protein reads CASSLRQGYEQYF.

Partial CDR3 DNA: TGCAGTGCACCAGCAGGTGGAGATACG. This gives the protein CSAPAGGDT. The CDR3 as a whole reads CSAPAGGDTQYF. The chain links TRBV20-1 to TRBJ2-3; no reliable D call. The DNA ends 3 residues before the CDR3 does, and the rest of the CDR3 is filled in from the germline J gene. This CDR3 is 12 amino acids long. Germline CDR1 and CDR2: DFQATT and SNEGSKA (reference sequence). The V and J ends lost 6 bases and 5 bases respectively, with 12 bases between them.

A note on this clone: The CDR3 goes on 3 residues after the read ends, and that part is filled in from the germline J gene. The chain links TRBV5-4 to TRBJ2-3; D is ambiguous. Deletions cut 1 base from V and 6 bases from J, with 9 bases between. CDR1 and CDR2 from the germline V gene are SGHNT and YYREEE (reference sequence). The CDR3 has 13 residues. The sequenced part of the CDR3 DNA is TGTGCCAGCAGCTTGCCCGGTCCCGATACG. It encodes CASSLPGPDT. In full, the CDR3 is CASSLPGPDTQYF.

Comments on this clone: The sequenced fragment ends 3 residues before the CDR3 boundary, so the rest is inferred from the germline J gene. This chain connects TRBV7-2 to TRBJ1-6, with TRBD1 matching over 12 bases. The CDR3 runs to 14 residues. V lost 3 bases to trimming and J lost 10 bases; unmatched junction nucleotides: 1. Germline CDR1 SGHTA, CDR2 FQGNSA. Incomplete CDR3 DNA: TGTGCCAGCAGCTTGGGGACAGGGGGCTCACCC. It codes for CASSLGTGGSP. The whole CDR3 protein reads CASSLGTGGSPLHF.